The clone carrying this TCR beta chain was detected only once. Its antigen is not identified. These data come from a study of cytomegalovirus exposure and HLA in healthy donors. Study-wide results and limits: Most TCR sequences were rare, but some public TCRs occurred in many donors. The study labeled under 200 TCR beta chains cytomegalovirus-associated. Testing in vitro showed a few CMV-associated chains specific for CMV antigens. Reportedly, cytomegalovirus status was diagnosed with high sensitivity and specificity.

The assay was immunoSEQ multiplex PCR, and TCRdb's table has in-frame clones only and misses some. Seen here are roughly 250,000 clones, 75% to 90% observed once, and the top ten hold around 1.3%. The germline CDR1 and CDR2 sequences are SNHLY and FYNNEI. This CDR3 is 15 amino acids long. V was pared by 3 bases and J by 3 bases, with 15 bases between. This receptor was obtained from a woman aged 25-40 years in good health and CMV-seropositive. Sequences were obtained from PBMCs. V and J are TRBV2 and TRBJ2-7; D is ambiguous. The CDR3 DNA reads TGTGCCAGCAGTGATACGGTGCCCTTTTTCTACGAGCAGTACTTC. It is translated as CASSDTVPFFYEQYF.